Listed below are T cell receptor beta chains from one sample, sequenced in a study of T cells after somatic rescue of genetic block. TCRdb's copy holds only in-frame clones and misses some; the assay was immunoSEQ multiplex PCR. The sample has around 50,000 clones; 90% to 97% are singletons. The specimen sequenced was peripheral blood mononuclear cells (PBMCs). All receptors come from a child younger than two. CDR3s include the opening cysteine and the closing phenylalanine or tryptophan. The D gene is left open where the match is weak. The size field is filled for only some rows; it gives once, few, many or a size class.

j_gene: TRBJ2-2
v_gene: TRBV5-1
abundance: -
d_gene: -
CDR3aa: CASSLTTGELFF
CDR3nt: TGCGCCAGCAGCTTGACCACCGGGGAGCTGTTTTTT

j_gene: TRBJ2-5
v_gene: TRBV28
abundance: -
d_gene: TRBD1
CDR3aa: CASSSRGRETQYF
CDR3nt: TGTGCCAGCAGTTCCAGGGGGCGAGAGACCCAGTACTTC

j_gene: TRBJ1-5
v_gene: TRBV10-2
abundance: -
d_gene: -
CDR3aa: CASSERTPYSNQPQHF
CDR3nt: TGCGCCAGCAGTGAGAGGACACCTTATAGCAATCAGCCCCAGCATTTT

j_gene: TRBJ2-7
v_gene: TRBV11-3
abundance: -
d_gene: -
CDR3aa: CASSLGGGYEQYF
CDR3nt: TGTGCCAGCAGCTTAGGTGGCGGCTACGAGCAGTACTTC

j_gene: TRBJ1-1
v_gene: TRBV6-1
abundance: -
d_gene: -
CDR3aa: CASSSNTEAFF
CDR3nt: TGTGCCAGCAGCTCCAACACTGAAGCTTTCTTT

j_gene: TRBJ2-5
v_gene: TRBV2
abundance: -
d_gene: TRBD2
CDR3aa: CASTISGRGQETQYF
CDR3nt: TGTGCCAGCACCATTAGCGGGAGGGGCCAAGAGACCCAGTACTTC

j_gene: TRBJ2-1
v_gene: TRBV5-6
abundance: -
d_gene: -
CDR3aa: CASSLFRAEQFF
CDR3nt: TGTGCCAGCAGCTTGTTCCGGGCAGAGCAGTTCTTC

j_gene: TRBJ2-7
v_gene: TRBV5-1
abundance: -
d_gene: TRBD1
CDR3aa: CASRPTGQGHREQYF
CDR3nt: TGCGCCAGCAGGCCCACGGGACAGGGCCATCGGGAGCAGTACTTC

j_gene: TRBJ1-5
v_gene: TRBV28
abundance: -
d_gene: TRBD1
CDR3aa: CASSRTGDQPQHF
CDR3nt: TGTGCCAGCAGTCGGACAGGGGATCAGCCCCAGCATTTT

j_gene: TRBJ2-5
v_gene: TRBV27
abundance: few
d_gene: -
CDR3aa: CASSLVNSDLMIQETQYF
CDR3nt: TGTGCCAGCAGTTTAGTCAACTCGGACCTTATGATTCAAGAGACCCAGTACTTC

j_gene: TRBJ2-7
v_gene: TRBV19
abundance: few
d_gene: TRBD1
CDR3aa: CASSIGQGYEQYF
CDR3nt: TGTGCCAGTAGTATAGGACAGGGCTACGAGCAGTACTTC

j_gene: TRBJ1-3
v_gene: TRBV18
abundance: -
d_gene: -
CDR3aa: CASSPVYSGNTIYF
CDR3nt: TGTGCCAGCTCACCCGTCTACTCTGGAAACACCATATATTTT

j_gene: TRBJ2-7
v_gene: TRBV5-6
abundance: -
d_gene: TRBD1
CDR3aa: CASSSGQGTYEQYF
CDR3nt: TGTGCCAGCAGCTCGGGACAGGGGACCTACGAGCAGTACTTC

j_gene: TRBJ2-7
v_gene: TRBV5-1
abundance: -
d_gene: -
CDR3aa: CASSLAGLTGTYEQYF
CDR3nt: TGCGCCAGCAGCTTGGCCGGTTTAACGGGGACCTACGAGCAGTACTTC

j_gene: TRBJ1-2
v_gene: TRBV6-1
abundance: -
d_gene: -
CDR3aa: CASSGDNYGYTF
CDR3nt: TGTGCCAGCAGTGGGGACAACTATGGCTACACCTTC

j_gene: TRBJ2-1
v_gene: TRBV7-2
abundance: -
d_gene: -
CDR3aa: CASSRVGLDEQFF
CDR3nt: TGTGCCAGCAGCCGGGTAGGGCTGGATGAGCAGTTCTTC

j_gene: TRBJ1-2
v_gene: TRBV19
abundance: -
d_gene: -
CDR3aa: CASSDRSNYGYTF
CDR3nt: TGTGCCAGTAGTGACAGGAGTAACTATGGCTACACCTTC

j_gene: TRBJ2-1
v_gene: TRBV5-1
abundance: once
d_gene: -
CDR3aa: CASSLGLGLDEQFF
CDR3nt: TGCGCCAGCAGCTTGGGACTAGGGCTCGATGAGCAGTTCTTC

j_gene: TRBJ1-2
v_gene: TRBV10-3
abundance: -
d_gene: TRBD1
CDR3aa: CAISGQGTNYGYTF
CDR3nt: TGTGCCATCAGTGGACAGGGAACTAACTATGGCTACACCTTC

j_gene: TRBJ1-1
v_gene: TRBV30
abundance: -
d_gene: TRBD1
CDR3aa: CAWMGQGTTEAFF
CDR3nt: TGTGCCTGGATGGGACAGGGGACCACTGAAGCTTTCTTT

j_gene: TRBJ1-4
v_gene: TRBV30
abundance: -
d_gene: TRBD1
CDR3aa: CAWSPGTDKKLFF
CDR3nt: TGTGCCTGGAGTCCGGGGACAGATAAAAAACTGTTTTTT

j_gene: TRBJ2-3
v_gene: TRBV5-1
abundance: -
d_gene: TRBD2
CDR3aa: CASSPPLAGEADTQYF
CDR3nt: TGCGCCAGCAGCCCCCCACTAGCGGGAGAGGCAGATACGCAGTATTTT

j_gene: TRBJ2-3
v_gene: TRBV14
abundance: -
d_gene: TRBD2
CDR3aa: CASSHAWTSGDTQYF
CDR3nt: TGTGCCAGCAGCCACGCATGGACTAGCGGAGATACGCAGTATTTT

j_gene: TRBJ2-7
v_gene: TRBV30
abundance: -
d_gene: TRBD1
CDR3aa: CACTGTGGYEQYF
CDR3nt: TGTGCCTGTACCGGGACAGGGGGCTACGAGCAGTACTTC

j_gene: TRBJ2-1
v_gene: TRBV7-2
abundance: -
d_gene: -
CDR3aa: CASSPPDYNEQFF
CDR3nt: TGTGCCAGCAGCCCCCCGGATTACAATGAGCAGTTCTTC

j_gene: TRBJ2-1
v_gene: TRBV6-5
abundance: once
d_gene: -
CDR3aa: CASRSGTGCEQFF
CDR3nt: TGTGCCAGCAGATCCGGGACTGGGTGCGAGCAGTTCTTC

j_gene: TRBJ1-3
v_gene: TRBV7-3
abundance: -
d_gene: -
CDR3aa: CASGDTSGNTIYF
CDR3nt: TGTGCCAGCGGGGACACCTCTGGAAACACCATATATTTT

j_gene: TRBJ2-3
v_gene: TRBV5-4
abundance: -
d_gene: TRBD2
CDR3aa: CASSFGSGTGDTQYF
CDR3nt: TGTGCCAGCAGCTTCGGTAGCGGGACGGGAGATACGCAGTATTTT

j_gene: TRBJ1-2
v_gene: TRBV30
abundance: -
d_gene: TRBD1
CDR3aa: CAWSGQGAYGYTF
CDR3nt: TGTGCCTGGAGTGGACAGGGGGCGTATGGCTACACCTTC

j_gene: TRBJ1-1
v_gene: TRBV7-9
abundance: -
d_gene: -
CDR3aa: CASSLVGQGTEAFF
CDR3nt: TGTGCCAGCAGCTTAGTGGGCCAGGGGACTGAAGCTTTCTTT

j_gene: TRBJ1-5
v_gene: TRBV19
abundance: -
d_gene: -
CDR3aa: CASSMEGYSNQPQHF
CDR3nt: TGTGCCAGTAGTATGGAGGGTTATAGCAATCAGCCCCAGCATTTT

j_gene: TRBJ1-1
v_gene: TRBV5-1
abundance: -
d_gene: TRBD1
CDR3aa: CASSDTGQGEAFF
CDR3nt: TGCGCCAGCAGCGATACGGGACAGGGAGAAGCTTTCTTT

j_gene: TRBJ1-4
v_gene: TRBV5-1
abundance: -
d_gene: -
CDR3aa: CASSLTTTNEKLFF
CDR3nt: TGCGCCAGCAGCTTGACAACAACTAATGAAAAACTGTTTTTT

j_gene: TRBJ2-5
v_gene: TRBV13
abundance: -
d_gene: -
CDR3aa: CASSLGGLTDRPQETQYF
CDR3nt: TGTGCCAGCAGCTTAGGGGGGCTCACTGACAGGCCACAAGAGACCCAGTACTTC

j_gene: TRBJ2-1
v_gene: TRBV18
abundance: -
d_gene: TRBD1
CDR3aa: CASSQRDRDDEQFF
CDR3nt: TGTGCCAGCTCACAAAGGGACAGAGACGATGAGCAGTTCTTC

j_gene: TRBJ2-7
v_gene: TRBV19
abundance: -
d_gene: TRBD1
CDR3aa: CASSPGTGASYEQYF
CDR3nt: TGTGCCAGTAGTCCAGGGACAGGGGCCTCCTACGAGCAGTACTTC

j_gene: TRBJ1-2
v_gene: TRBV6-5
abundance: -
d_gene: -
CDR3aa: CASSDPGRGGYTF
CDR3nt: TGTGCCAGCAGTGATCCGGGTCGGGGTGGCTACACCTTC